Detailed here is one T cell receptor beta chain. The record originates from a study of response to subunit inactivated influenza vaccine. TCRdb reprocessed the RT-PCR reads via MiXCR and lists one record per CDR3 protein. The sample lists more than 500,000 distinct CDR3 sequences, around 10% occurring once. The V end lost 3 bases, the J end lost 8 bases, and 22 bases lay between the germline ends. The germline CDR1 and CDR2 sequences are SQVTM and ANQGSEA. This CDR3 has 15 residues. Separately, the same data were catalogued under a study of T cells expressing NK-cell markers. That publication notes: The authors made TCR beta cDNA libraries by 5'RACE template switching. This switching added a universal primer site and UMIs. Repertoire data for TCR beta were derived from sorted T cells (CD3+CD56+NKG2C+, CD3+CD56+NKG2C- and CD3+CD56-NKG2C+). HCMV seropositivity characterized most of the eight sequenced donors, and seronegativity one. Restriction of sorting to alpha-beta TCR T cells was accomplished in several experiments using an anti-gamma-delta TCR antibody. Leadership of the CD3+CD56-NKG2C+ fraction also belonged to these clonotypes in several donors.

The TCR was taken from a man aged 50-60 years who received an inactivated influenza vaccine. The input for sequencing was PBMCs from blood, taken on the day of vaccination. The chain recombines TRBV29-1 with TRBJ1-2; weak D call: TRBD1 (5 bases). In DNA, the CDR3 is TGCAGCGTTGAGACAGCTACGGTCACTTTAGGAGGCTACACCTTC. Translated, it gives CSVETATVTLGGYTF.